Detailed here is one T cell receptor (beta chain). The antigen is unknown. The sample originates from a study of cytomegalovirus exposure and HLA in healthy donors. Overall study results and limits: TRBV6-2, TRBV6-3 and other indistinguishable V segments were excluded. Rare sequences made up most TCRs, while some public TCRs were found in many donors. When presence/absence was analysed, sequencing depth was taken to be roughly uniform across donors.

This CDR3 is 12 amino acids long. Trimming left V 8 bases short and J 4 bases short, with 9 bases between. Germline loops: CDR1 SEHNR, CDR2 FQNEAQ (reference sequence). PCR amplification relied on 60 Vbeta primers (plus 13 Jbeta primers). Using immunoSEQ multiplex PCR, the repertoire was profiled, and TCRdb retains in-frame clones only, with some absent. The data contain about 150,000 clones, 70% to 85% of them singletons. Input material: PBMCs. The source of this sequence is a woman in her fifties or sixties in good health and CMV-seropositive. This chain joins TRBV7-9 and TRBJ1-3; D ambiguous. CDR3 sequence (DNA): TGTGCCAGCCTAATCGGGGGAAACACCATATATTTT. It yields the protein CASLIGGNTIYF.